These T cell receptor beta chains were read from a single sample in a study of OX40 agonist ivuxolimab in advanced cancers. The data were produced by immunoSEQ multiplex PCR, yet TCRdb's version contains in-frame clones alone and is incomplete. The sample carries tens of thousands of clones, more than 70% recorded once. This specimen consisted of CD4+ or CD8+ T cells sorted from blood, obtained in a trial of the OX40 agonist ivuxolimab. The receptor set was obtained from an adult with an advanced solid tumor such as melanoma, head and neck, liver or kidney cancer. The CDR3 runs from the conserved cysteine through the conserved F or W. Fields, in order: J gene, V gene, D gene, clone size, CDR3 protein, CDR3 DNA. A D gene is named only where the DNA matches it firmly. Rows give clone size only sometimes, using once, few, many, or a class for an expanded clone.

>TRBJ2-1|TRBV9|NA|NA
CASSVGSVAHNEQFF
TGTGCCAGCAGCGTAGGATCAGTGGCGCACAATGAGCAGTTCTTC
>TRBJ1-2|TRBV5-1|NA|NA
CASSLIGGHGYTF
TGCGCCAGCAGCCTCATCGGGGGGCATGGCTACACCTTC
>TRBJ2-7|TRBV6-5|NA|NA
CASAEQGGSYEQYF
TGTGCCAGCGCAGAGCAGGGGGGGTCCTACGAGCAGTACTTC
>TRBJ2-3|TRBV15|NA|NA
CATSRGRDLIADTQYF
TGTGCCACCAGCAGAGGCAGGGATCTGATCGCAGATACGCAGTATTTT
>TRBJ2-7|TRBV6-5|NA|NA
CASSYGTGRNEQYF
TGTGCCAGCAGTTACGGGACTGGGAGGAACGAGCAGTACTTC
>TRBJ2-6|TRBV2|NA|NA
CASSTRGGANVLTF
TGTGCCAGCAGTACGAGGGGAGGGGCCAACGTCCTGACTTTC
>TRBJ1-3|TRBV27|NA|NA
CASSSGARNTIYF
TGTGCCAGCAGTTCCGGGGCCAGAAACACCATATATTTT
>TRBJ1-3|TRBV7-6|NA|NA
CASSSPRGNTIYF
TGTGCCAGCAGCTCCCCCCGGGGAAACACCATATATTTT
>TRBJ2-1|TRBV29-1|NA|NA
CSVGTPRGSYNEQFF
TGCAGCGTTGGGACACCGCGCGGCTCCTACAATGAGCAGTTCTTC
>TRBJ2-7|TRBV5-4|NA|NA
CASTSDRAHYEQYF
TGTGCCAGCACCTCGGACAGAGCTCATTACGAGCAGTACTTC
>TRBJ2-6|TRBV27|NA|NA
CASRDSYLNVLTF
TGTGCCAGCAGGGACAGCTACCTTAACGTCCTGACTTTC
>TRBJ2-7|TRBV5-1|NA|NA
CASSYRDKGSYEQYF
TGCGCCAGCAGCTACCGGGACAAAGGCTCCTACGAGCAGTACTTC
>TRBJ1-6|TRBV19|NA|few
CATRGLPNSPLHF
TGTGCCACCCGGGGCCTTCCTAATTCACCCCTCCACTTT
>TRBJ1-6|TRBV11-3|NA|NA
CASSLATMGKSLHF
TGTGCCAGCAGCTTAGCCACGATGGGAAAATCCCTCCACTTT
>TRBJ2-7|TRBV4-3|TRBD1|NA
CASSQLGQGVEEQYF
TGCGCCAGCAGCCAATTGGGGCAGGGGGTGGAAGAGCAGTACTTC
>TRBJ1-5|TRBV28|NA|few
CASRGTGNQPQHF
TGTGCCAGCAGGGGGACGGGTAATCAGCCCCAGCATTTT
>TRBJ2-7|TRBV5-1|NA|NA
CASSFDDRYEQYF
TGCGCCAGCAGCTTCGACGACCGCTACGAGCAGTACTTC
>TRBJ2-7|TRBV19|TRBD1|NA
CASSSPQGARYEQYF
TGTGCCAGTAGTTCCCCGCAGGGGGCGAGGTACGAGCAGTACTTC
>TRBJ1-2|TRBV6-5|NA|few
CASSYLQGLYGYTF
TGTGCCAGCAGTTATCTCCAGGGTTTATATGGCTACACCTTC
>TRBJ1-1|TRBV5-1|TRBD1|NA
CASSFTGAAEAFF
TGCGCCAGCAGCTTTACAGGGGCGGCTGAAGCTTTCTTT
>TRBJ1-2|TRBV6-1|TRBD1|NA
CASSQPGQGIYGYTF
TGTGCCAGCAGTCAACCGGGACAGGGTATCTATGGCTACACCTTC
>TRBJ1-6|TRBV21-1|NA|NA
CASISDRAAPYNSPLHF
TGTGCCAGCATCAGCGATAGAGCCGCGCCCTATAATTCACCCCTCCACTTT
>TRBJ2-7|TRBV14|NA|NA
CASSSWTGYEQYF
TGTGCCAGCAGCTCCTGGACCGGCTACGAGCAGTACTTC
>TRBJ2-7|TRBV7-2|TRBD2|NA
CASSGDYYYEQYF
TGTGCCAGCAGCGGGGACTACTACTACGAGCAGTACTTC
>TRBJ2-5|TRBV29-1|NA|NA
CSVGGHGQETQYF
TGCAGCGTTGGGGGACACGGCCAAGAGACCCAGTACTTC
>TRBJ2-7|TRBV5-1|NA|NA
CASSFVGGRSSYEQYF
TGCGCCAGCAGCTTCGTTGGGGGGCGGAGCTCCTACGAGCAGTACTTC
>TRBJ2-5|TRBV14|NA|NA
CASSQGVGTQYF
TGTGCCAGCAGCCAAGGGGTCGGGACCCAGTACTTC
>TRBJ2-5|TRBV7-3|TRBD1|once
CASSLGQGARETQYF
TGTGCCAGCAGCCTTGGACAGGGGGCGAGGGAGACCCAGTACTTC
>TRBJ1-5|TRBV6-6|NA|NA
CASSWAPPAANQPQHF
TGTGCCAGCAGTTGGGCGCCGCCAGCCGCCAATCAGCCCCAGCATTTT
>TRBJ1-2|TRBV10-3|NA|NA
CAISASEGLVGYTF
TGTGCCATCAGTGCTTCGGAGGGCCTCGTCGGCTACACCTTC
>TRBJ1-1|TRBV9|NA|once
CASSPQIGRVVTEAFF
TGTGCCAGCAGCCCCCAAATAGGAAGGGTGGTCACTGAAGCTTTCTTT
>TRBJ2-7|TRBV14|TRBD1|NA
CASAKGQNSYEQYF
TGTGCCAGCGCCAAGGGACAGAATTCCTACGAGCAGTACTTC
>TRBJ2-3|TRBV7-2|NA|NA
CASSSPGPQKTQYF
TGTGCCAGCAGCTCGCCGGGACCCCAGAAGACGCAGTATTTT
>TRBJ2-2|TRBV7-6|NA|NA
CASSLAGGLTSGELFF
TGTGCCAGCAGCTTAGCGGGGGGCCTAACTTCCGGGGAGCTGTTTTTT
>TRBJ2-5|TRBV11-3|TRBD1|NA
CASSFRGLGQETQYF
TGTGCCAGCAGCTTCAGGGGGTTGGGGCAAGAGACCCAGTACTTC
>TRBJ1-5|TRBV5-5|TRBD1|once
CASSLQGAGNQPQHF
TGTGCCAGCAGTCTACAGGGGGCGGGCAATCAGCCCCAGCATTTT
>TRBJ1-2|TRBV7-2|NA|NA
CASSLGPGYYGYTF
TGTGCCAGCAGCTTAGGCCCCGGCTACTATGGCTACACCTTC
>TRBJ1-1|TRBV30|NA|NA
CAWDRTGSNTEAFF
TGTGCCTGGGACCGCACGGGCTCGAACACTGAAGCTTTCTTT